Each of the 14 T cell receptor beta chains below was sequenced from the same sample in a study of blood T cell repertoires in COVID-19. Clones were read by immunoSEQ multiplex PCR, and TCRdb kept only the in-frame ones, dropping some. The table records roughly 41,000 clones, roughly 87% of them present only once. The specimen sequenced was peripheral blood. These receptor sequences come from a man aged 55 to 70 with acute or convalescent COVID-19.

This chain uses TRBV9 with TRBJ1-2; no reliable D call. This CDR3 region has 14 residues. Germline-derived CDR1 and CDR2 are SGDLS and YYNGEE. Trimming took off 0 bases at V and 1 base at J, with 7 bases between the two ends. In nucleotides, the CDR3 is TGTGCCAGCAGCGTAGATCATTTTAACTATGGCTACACCTTC. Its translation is CASSVDHFNYGYTF. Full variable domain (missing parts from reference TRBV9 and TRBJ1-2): DSGVTQTPKHLITATGQRVTLRCSPRSGDLSVYWYQQSLDQGLQFLIQYYNGEERAKGNILERFSAQQFPDLHSELNLSSLELGDSALYFCASSVDHFNYGYTFGSGTRLTVV.

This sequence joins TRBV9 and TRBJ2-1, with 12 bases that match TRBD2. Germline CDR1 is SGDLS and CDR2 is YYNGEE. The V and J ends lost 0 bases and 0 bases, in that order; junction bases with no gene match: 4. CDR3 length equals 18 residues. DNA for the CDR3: TGTGCCAGCAGCGTAGCTCCTAGCGGGGGGGCCTCCTACAATGAGCAGTTCTTC. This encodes CASSVAPSGGASYNEQFF.

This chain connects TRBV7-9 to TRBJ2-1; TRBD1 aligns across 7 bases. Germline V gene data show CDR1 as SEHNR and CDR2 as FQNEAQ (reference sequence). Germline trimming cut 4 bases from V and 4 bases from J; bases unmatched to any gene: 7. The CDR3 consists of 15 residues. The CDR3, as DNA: TGTGCCAGCAGCTCCTACAGGGGTCCATACAATGAGCAGTTCTTC. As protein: CASSSYRGPYNEQFF.

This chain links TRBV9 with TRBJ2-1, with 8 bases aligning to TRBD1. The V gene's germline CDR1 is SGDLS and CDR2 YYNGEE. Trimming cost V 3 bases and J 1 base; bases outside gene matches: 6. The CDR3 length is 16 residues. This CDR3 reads CASSAAQGGSYNEQFF. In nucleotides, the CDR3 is TGTGCCAGCAGCGCCGCACAGGGGGGATCCTACAATGAGCAGTTCTTC.

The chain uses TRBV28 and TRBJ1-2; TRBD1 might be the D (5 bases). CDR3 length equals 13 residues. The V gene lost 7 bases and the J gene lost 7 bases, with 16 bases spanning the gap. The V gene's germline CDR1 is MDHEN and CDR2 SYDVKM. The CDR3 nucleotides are TGTGCCAGCACCCTTCAGACCGGGGGTGGCTACACCTTC. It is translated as CASTLQTGGGYTF.

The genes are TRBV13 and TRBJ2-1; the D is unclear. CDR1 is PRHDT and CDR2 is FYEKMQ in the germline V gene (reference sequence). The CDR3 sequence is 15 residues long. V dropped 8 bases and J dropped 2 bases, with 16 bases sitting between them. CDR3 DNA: TGTGCCAGCGAGGAGAGGAAAAGAGCCTACAATGAGCAGTTCTTC. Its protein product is CASEERKRAYNEQFF.

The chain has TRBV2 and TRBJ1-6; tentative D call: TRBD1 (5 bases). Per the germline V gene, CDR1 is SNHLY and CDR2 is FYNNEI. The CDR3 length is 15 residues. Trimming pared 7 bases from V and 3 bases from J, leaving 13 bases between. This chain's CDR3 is CASKFPGNYNSPLHF. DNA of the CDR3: TGTGCCAGCAAATTCCCAGGGAACTATAATTCACCCCTCCACTTT.

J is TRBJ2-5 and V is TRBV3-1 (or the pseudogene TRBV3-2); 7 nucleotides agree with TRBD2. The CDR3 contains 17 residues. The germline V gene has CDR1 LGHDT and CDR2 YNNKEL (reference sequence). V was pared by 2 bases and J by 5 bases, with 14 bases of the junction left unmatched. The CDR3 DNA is TGTGCCAGCAGCCAAATGCTTCCGACGTGGGGGGGGGAGACCCAGTACTTC. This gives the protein CASSQMLPTWGGETQYF.

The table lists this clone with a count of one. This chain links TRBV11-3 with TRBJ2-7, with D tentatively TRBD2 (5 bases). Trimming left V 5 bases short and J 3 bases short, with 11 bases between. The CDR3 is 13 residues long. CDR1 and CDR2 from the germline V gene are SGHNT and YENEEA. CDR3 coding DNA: TGTGCCAGCAGCCCGAGGGCGGGCTACGAGCAGTACTTC. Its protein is CASSPRAGYEQYF.

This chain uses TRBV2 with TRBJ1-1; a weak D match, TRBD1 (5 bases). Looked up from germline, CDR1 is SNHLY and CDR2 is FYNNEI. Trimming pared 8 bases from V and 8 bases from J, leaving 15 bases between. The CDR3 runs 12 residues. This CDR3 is CASRWGEGEAFF. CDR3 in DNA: TGTGCCAGCCGGTGGGGGGAGGGGGAAGCTTTCTTT. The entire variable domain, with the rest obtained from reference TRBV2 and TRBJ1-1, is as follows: EPEVTQTPSHQVTQMGQEVILRCVPISNHLYFYWYRQILGQKVEFLVSFYNNEISEKSEIFDDQFSVERPDGSNFTLKIRSTKLEDSAMYFCASRWGEGEAFFGQGTRLTVV.

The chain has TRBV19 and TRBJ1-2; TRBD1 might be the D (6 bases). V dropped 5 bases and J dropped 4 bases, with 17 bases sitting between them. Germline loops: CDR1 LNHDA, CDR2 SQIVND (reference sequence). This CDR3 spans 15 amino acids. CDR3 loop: CASSPSTGVGYGYTF. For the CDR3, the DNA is TGTGCCAGTAGTCCGTCGACAGGTGTGGGCTATGGCTACACCTTC.

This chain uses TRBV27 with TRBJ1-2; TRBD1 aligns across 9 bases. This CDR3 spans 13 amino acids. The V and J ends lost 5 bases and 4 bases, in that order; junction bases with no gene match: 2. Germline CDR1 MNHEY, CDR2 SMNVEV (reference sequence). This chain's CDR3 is CASSPTGGYGYTF. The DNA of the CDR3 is TGTGCCAGCAGTCCGACAGGGGGCTATGGCTACACCTTC.

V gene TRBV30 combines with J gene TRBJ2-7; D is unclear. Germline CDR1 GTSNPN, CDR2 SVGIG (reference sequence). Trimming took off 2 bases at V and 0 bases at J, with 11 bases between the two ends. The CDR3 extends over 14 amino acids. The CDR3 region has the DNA TGTGCCTGGAGTTACCCGGGTGGCTCCTACGAGCAGTACTTC. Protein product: CAWSYPGGSYEQYF.

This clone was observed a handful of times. This chain's CDR3 is CASSHGTGGLGYTF. The CDR3 nucleotides read TGTGCCAGTAGTCATGGGACAGGGGGCTTAGGCTACACCTTC. The chain is built from TRBV19 and TRBJ1-2, with 12 bases aligning to TRBD1. V dropped 5 bases and J dropped 8; count of bases not matched to a gene: 6. CDR1 is LNHDA and CDR2 is SQIVND in the germline V gene (reference sequence). This CDR3 comprises 14 residues.